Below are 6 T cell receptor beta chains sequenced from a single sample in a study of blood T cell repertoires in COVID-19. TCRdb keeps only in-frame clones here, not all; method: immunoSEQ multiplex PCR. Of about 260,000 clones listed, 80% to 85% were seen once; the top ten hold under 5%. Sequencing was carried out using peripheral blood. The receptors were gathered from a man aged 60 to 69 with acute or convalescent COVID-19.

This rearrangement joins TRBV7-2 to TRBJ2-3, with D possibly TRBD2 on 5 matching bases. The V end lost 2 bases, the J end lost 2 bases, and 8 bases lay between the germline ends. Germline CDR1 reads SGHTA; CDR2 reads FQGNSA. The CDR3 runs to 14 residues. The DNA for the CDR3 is TGTGCCAGCAGCTTAACGGGGTACACAGATACGCAGTATTTT. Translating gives CASSLTGYTDTQYF.

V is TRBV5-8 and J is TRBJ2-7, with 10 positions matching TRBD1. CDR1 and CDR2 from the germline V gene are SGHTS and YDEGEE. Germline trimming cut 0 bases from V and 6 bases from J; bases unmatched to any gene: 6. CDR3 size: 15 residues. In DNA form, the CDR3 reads TGTGCCAGCAGCTTGGGTGTGACAGGGGGCTTCGAGCAGTACTTC. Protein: CASSLGVTGGFEQYF.

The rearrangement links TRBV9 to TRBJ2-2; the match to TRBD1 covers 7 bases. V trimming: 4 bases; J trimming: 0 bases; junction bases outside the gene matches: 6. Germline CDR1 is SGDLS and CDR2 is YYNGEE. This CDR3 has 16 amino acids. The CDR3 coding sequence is TGTGCCAGCAGCCTCTTTGGGACAGCGAACACCGGGGAGCTGTTTTTT. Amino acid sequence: CASSLFGTANTGELFF.

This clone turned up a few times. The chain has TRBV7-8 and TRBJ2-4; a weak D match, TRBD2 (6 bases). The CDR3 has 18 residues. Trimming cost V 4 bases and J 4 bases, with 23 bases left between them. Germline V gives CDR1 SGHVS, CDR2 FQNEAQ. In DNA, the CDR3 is TGTGCCAGCAGCTCTAGGTCGGCTAGCGCGATCACGAAAAACATTCAGTACTTC. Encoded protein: CASSSRSASAITKNIQYF.

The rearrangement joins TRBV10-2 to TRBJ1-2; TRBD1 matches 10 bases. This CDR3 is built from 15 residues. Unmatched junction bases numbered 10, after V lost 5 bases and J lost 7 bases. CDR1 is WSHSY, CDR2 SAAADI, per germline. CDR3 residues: CASSPRQGANGGYTF. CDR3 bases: TGCGCCAGCAGTCCAAGACAGGGGGCAAATGGTGGCTACACCTTC.

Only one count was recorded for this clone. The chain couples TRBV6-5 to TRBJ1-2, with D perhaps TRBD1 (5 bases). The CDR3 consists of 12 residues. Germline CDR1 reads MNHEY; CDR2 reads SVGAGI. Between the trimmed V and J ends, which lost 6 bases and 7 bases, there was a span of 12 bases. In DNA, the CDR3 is TGTGCCAGCAGAAAGAAGGGGTCTGGCTACACCTTC. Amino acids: CASRKKGSGYTF.